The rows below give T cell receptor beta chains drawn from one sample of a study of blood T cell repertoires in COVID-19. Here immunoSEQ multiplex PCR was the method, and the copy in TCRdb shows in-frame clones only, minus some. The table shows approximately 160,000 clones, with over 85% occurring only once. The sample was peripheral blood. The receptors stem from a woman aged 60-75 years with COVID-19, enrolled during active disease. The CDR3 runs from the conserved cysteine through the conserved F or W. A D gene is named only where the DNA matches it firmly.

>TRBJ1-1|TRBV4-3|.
TGCGCCAGCAGTCAGTCATTCAGGGGTGGCACTGAAGCTTTCTTT
CASSQSFRGGTEAFF
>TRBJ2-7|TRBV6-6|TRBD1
TGTGCCAGCGGAGTTTCGACAGGGCGGTCTCACGAGCAGTACTTC
CASGVSTGRSHEQYF
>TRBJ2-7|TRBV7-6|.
TGTGCCAGCAGCGCGGGGACGGGTCCCTACGAGCAGTACTTC
CASSAGTGPYEQYF
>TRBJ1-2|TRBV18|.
TGTGCCAGCTCACCACCGAACAGGGTGAGCTATGGCTACACCTTC
CASSPPNRVSYGYTF
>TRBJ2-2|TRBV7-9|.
TGTGCCAGCAGCTCGGTCACCGGGGAGCTGTTTTTT
CASSSVTGELFF
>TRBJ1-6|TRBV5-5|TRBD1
TGTGCCAGCAGCTTTCAGGACAGGAGCTCCTATAATTCACCCCTCCACTTT
CASSFQDRSSYNSPLHF
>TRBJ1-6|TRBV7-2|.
TGTGCCAGCAGCGCCACCCGACAGAATTCACCCCTCCACTTT
CASSATRQNSPLHF
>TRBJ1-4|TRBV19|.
TGTGCCAGTAGTATTACGGCGGGGGCTAATGAAAAACTGTTTTTT
CASSITAGANEKLFF
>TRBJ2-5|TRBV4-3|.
TGCGCCAGCAGCCAAGATTGGGGGGTGGGGGAGACCCAGTACTTC
CASSQDWGVGETQYF
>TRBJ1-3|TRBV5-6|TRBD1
TGTGCCAGACACGACAGGGGGCGCATCAAAGGGATCTCTGGAAACACCATATATTTT
CARHDRGRIKGISGNTIYF
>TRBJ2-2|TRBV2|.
TGTGCCAGCAGTGGTAGCAGGAACACCGGGGAGCTGTTTTTT
CASSGSRNTGELFF
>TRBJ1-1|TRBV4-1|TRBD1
TGCGCCAGCAGCCTCACCCCGGACAGGGAAAGTGAAGCTTTCTTT
CASSLTPDRESEAFF
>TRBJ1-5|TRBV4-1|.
TGCGCCAGCAGCCAAGCCGACAATCCCTACCAGCCCCAGCATTTT
CASSQADNPYQPQHF
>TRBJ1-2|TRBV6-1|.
TGTGCCAGCAGTGAAGGCCTAAGAGGCTACACCTTC
CASSEGLRGYTF
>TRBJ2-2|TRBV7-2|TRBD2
TGTGCCAGCGACAGCGGGGGGGCTACCACCGGGGAGCTGTTTTTT
CASDSGGATTGELFF
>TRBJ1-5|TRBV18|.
TGTGCCAGCTCACCGGTCCTCCTGACAGATGGAAATCAGCCCCAGCATTTT
CASSPVLLTDGNQPQHF
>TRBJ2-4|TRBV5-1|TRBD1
TGCGCCAGCAGCTTGGGCGAGTACAGGGGCAAAAACATTCAGTACTTC
CASSLGEYRGKNIQYF
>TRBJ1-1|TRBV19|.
TGTGCCAGTAGTATATCGTCAGGGGTTTTGGAGACTGAAGCTTTCTTT
CASSISSGVLETEAFF
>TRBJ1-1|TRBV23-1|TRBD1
TGCGCCAGCAGTCTGGCCCGGGACAGGGGGGGCTCTGAAGCTTTCTTT
CASSLARDRGGSEAFF
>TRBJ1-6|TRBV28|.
TGTGCCAGCAGTTTACTGTCTCGGGGAGAGGATTCACCCCTCCACTTT
CASSLLSRGEDSPLHF
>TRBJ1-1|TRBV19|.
TGTGCCACATCAACAGATCCCTGGGGAGTTAACACTGAAGCTTTCTTT
CATSTDPWGVNTEAFF
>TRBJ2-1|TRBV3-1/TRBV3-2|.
TGTGCCAGCAGCCAAGATGGGGACTCATATTCCTACAATGAGCAGTTCTTC
CASSQDGDSYSYNEQFF
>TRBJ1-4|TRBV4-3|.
TGCGCCAGCAGCCAAGTGGGGACTCAAAAACTGTTTTTT
CASSQVGTQKLFF
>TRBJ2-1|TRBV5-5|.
TGTGCCAGCAGCTTGCCTGGCTATGAGCAGTTCTTC
CASSLPGYEQFF
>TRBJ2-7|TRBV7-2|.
TGTGCCAGCAGCTTAGACAGGTCCTACGAGCAGTACTTC
CASSLDRSYEQYF
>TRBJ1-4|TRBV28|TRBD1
TGTGCCAGCAGTCTAGGGGACAGAAAAATGAAAAAACTGTTTTTT
CASSLGDRKMKKLFF
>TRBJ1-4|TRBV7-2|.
TGTGCCAGCAGCCCCAGAAGGGGTAATGAAAAACTGTTTTTT
CASSPRRGNEKLFF
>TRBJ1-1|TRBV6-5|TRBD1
TGTGCCAGCAGTTACTATACCGGACAGGCCACTAAGGCTTTCTTT
CASSYYTGQATKAFF
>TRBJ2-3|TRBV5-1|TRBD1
TGCGCCAGCAGCTTGAGGACAGGGATGGCAGATACGCAGTATTTT
CASSLRTGMADTQYF